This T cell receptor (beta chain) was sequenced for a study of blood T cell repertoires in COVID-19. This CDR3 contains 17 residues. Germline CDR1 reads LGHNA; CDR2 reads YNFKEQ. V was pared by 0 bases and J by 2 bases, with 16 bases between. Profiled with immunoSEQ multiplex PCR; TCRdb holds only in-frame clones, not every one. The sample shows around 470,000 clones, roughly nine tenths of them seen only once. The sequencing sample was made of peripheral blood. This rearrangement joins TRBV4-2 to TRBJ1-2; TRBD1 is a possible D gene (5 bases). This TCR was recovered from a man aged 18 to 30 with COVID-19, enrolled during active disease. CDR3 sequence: CASSQEVGGTSNYGYTF. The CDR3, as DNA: TGTGCCAGCAGCCAAGAAGTAGGAGGGACGTCCAACTATGGCTACACCTTC.